The 23 T cell receptor beta chains listed next were all sequenced from one sample in a study of technical replicates of blood from a handful of donors. Sequencing used immunoSEQ multiplex PCR; TCRdb keeps in-frame clones, though not all of them. The sample consists of 65,000 to 85,000 clones, 95% to 98% of them appearing once. The sequenced material came from T cells isolated from PBMCs. These receptors were taken from a human donor in good health.

The rearrangement uses TRBV29-1 and TRBJ2-1; TRBD2 matches 12 bases. This CDR3 region has 16 residues. V shed 0 bases and J 4 bases; nucleotides not matched to a gene: 4. CDR1 and CDR2 (germline): SQVTM, ANQGSEA. This chain's CDR3 is CSVEELGLAGYNEQFF. The CDR3 coding sequence is TGCAGCGTTGAAGAGCTGGGACTAGCGGGTTACAATGAGCAGTTCTTC.

The chain has TRBV5-1 and TRBJ1-2, with 9 bases aligning to TRBD1. This CDR3 has 14 residues. V dropped 2 bases and J dropped 4; count of bases not matched to a gene: 3. CDR1 and CDR2 from the germline V gene are SGHRS and YFSETQ. The CDR3 DNA is TGCGCCAGCAGCTTTGGACAGGGGAGCTATGGCTACACCTTC. Protein: CASSFGQGSYGYTF.

The chain recombines TRBV7-7 with TRBJ2-1; 7 nucleotides agree with TRBD1. Trimming took 4 bases from V and 0 from J; bases not matched to a gene: 6. The CDR3 spans 16 residues. Germline CDR1 and CDR2: SSHAT and FNYEAQ (reference sequence). The CDR3 DNA is TGTGCCAGCAGCTCTACAGGGGCCCCCTCCTACAATGAGCAGTTCTTC. Its protein is CASSSTGAPSYNEQFF.

This chain joins TRBV5-1 and TRBJ1-5; tentatively, D is TRBD1 (6 bases). The CDR3 consists of 14 residues. Trimming took 0 bases from V and 7 from J, leaving 11 bases between them. Germline V gives CDR1 SGHRS, CDR2 YFSETQ. The CDR3 is CASSLGGLGQPQHF. Written as DNA, the CDR3 is TGCGCCAGCAGCTTGGGGGGGCTGGGGCAGCCCCAGCATTTT.

The chain joins TRBV5-5 to TRBJ2-7; 8 bases are shared with TRBD1. V lost 4 bases to trimming and J lost 2 bases; unmatched junction nucleotides: 8. Germline-derived CDR1 and CDR2 are SGHKS and YYEKEE (reference sequence). This CDR3 is 15 amino acids long. The CDR3 protein is CASSLWTGLAYEQYF. The DNA of the CDR3 is TGTGCCAGCAGCCTCTGGACAGGGCTTGCCTACGAGCAGTACTTC.

The chain combines TRBV6-6 with TRBJ1-1; TRBD1 is a possible D gene (5 bases). CDR3 length: 13 residues. Germline CDR1 is MNHNY and CDR2 is SVGAGI (reference sequence). V lost 7 bases, J lost 1 base, and 10 bases lay in between. The CDR3: CASILTGNTEAFF. The CDR3, as DNA: TGTGCCAGCATCCTAACAGGGAACACTGAAGCTTTCTTT.

The chain joins TRBV11-3 to TRBJ2-7; 7 bases match TRBD1. The V segment lost 5 bases and the J segment 7 bases; nucleotides outside the gene matches: 11. This CDR3 region has 14 residues. Germline loops: CDR1 SGHNT, CDR2 YENEEA. CDR3 in amino acids: CASSTLDRAEEQYF. CDR3 nucleotide sequence: TGTGCCAGCAGCACCCTCGACAGGGCTGAAGAGCAGTACTTC.

The V call is TRBV5-1, the J call TRBJ2-5; possibly TRBD2 for D (6 bases). The CDR3 loop spans 11 amino acids. The V gene lost 6 bases and the J gene lost 5 bases, with 8 bases spanning the gap. Germline V gene lookup returns CDR1 SGHRS and CDR2 YFSETQ. The CDR3 spells CASTSEETQYF. As DNA, the CDR3 is TGCGCCAGCACTAGCGAGGAGACCCAGTACTTC.

The gene calls are TRBV5-6 and TRBJ2-7; D gene ambiguous. The CDR3 runs 11 residues. The ends were cut back, 2 bases at V and 3 bases at J, with 3 bases in the middle. CDR1 and CDR2 (germline): SGHDT, YYEEEE. CDR3 amino acids: CASSFIYEQYF. CDR3 sequence (DNA): TGTGCCAGCAGCTTTATCTACGAGCAGTACTTC.

V gene TRBV7-2 combines with J gene TRBJ2-1; D unresolved. The germline V gene has CDR1 SGHTA and CDR2 FQGNSA. CDR3 size: 15 residues. The V and J ends lost 1 base and 3 bases respectively, with 10 bases between them. In DNA form, the CDR3 reads TGTGCCAGCAGCTTAGACAGAGTAAGCTACAATGAGCAGTTCTTC. This translates into CASSLDRVSYNEQFF. The variable domain in full, completed from reference TRBV7-2 and TRBJ2-1, reads GAGVSQSPSNKVTEKGKDVELRCDPISGHTALYWYRQSLGQGLEFLIYFQGNSAPDKSGLPSDRFSAERTGGSVSTLTIQRTQQEDSAVYLCASSLDRVSYNEQFFGPGTRLTVL.

V and J are TRBV30 and TRBJ2-7; D is perhaps TRBD1 (6 bases). This CDR3 contains 12 residues. The V gene's germline CDR1 is GTSNPN and CDR2 SVGIG (reference sequence). Trimming took off 0 bases at V and 5 bases at J, with 8 bases between the two ends. The chain's CDR3 is CAWSVQGDEQYF. The CDR3 nucleotides are TGTGCCTGGAGTGTACAGGGAGACGAGCAGTACTTC.

The chain is built from TRBV6-5 and TRBJ2-5; 8 nucleotides match TRBD1. The CDR3 runs 14 residues. Germline-derived CDR1 and CDR2 are MNHEY and SVGAGI. The V segment lost 5 bases and the J segment 2 bases; nucleotides outside the gene matches: 4. CDR3 nucleotide sequence: TGTGCCAGCAGTCTGACAGGGGAGCAAGAGACCCAGTACTTC. Encoded protein: CASSLTGEQETQYF.

In this sample, this clone turned up once. The V call is TRBV5-1, the J call TRBJ2-3; no reliable D call. The CDR3 has 16 amino acids. Deletions cut 4 bases from V and 0 bases from J, with 15 bases between. Germline CDR1 and CDR2: SGHRS and YFSETQ. CDR3 loop: CASSRRVLTSTDTQYF. The CDR3 DNA is TGCGCCAGCAGCCGACGGGTTTTAACTAGCACAGATACGCAGTATTTT.

The genes are TRBV28 and TRBJ1-3, with a weak D call TRBD1 (5 bases). V was cut by 3 bases and J by 11 bases, with 17 bases left in between. Germline V gene data show CDR1 as MDHEN and CDR2 as SYDVKM. This CDR3 is 14 amino acids long. The CDR3 loop is CASSLGLTGVAIYF. The CDR3 DNA is TGTGCCAGCAGTTTGGGGTTGACGGGGGTCGCCATATATTTT.

V is TRBV4-2 and J is TRBJ2-1; a possible D gene is TRBD2 (7 bases). Germline V gene sequence: CDR1 LGHNA, CDR2 YNFKEQ. Trimming shortened V by 4 bases and J by 6 bases, and 22 bases separated the two germline ends. There are 17 residues in the CDR3. Written as DNA, the CDR3 is TGTGCCAGCAGCCGTACAAGCACGGGGGGAGGGGGCAATGAGCAGTTCTTC. Protein sequence: CASSRTSTGGGGNEQFF.

This clone was detected only once. V is TRBV9 and J is TRBJ2-1; the D gene is possibly TRBD2 (6 bases). CDR1 and CDR2 (germline): SGDLS, YYNGEE. Trimming stripped 4 bases from V and 3 bases from J, with 14 bases between. This CDR3 comprises 15 residues. CDR3: CASSTLEGYYNEQFF. Here the CDR3 DNA reads TGTGCCAGCAGCACCTTGGAGGGATACTACAATGAGCAGTTCTTC.

The V gene is TRBV5-1, the J gene TRBJ1-3; tentative D call: TRBD1 (5 bases). The germline V gene has CDR1 SGHRS and CDR2 YFSETQ. The V gene lost 0 bases and the J gene lost 0 bases, with 10 bases spanning the gap. The CDR3 is 16 residues long. The CDR3 spells CASSLESGISGNTIYF. The CDR3 coding sequence is TGCGCCAGCAGCTTGGAATCAGGGATCTCTGGAAACACCATATATTTT.

The V call is TRBV7-3, the J call TRBJ1-2; the D gene is possibly TRBD1 (5 bases). The CDR3 length is 14 residues. Germline V lookup: CDR1 SGHTA, CDR2 FQGTGA. Trimming pared 3 bases from V and 0 bases from J, leaving 8 bases between. The CDR3 DNA sequence: TGTGCCAGCAGCTTTGGGGACTCTAACTATGGCTACACCTTC. Its protein is CASSFGDSNYGYTF. Drawing the rest from reference TRBV7-3 and TRBJ1-2, the complete variable domain is GAGVSQTPSNKVTEKGKYVELRCDPISGHTALYWYRQSLGQGPEFLIYFQGTGAADDSGLPNDRFFAVRPEGSVSTLKIQRTERGDSAVYLCASSFGDSNYGYTFGSGTRLTVV.

CDR3 DNA sequence: TGTGCCAGCAGCGTAGCTACGGCCGGGACTGAAGCTTTCTTT. Its translation is CASSVATAGTEAFF. V usage is TRBV9 and J usage is TRBJ1-1, with D unclear. The CDR3 is 14 residues long. V was trimmed by 0 bases and J by 5 bases, leaving 11 bases between them. CDR1 SGDLS and CDR2 YYNGEE come from the germline V gene. Full variable domain (missing parts from reference TRBV9 and TRBJ1-1): DSGVTQTPKHLITATGQRVTLRCSPRSGDLSVYWYQQSLDQGLQFLIQYYNGEERAKGNILERFSAQQFPDLHSELNLSSLELGDSALYFCASSVATAGTEAFFGQGTRLTVV.

The chain joins TRBV13 to TRBJ2-2, with TRBD2 as a possible D gene (5 bases). Trimming removed 1 base from V and 5 bases from J, with 11 bases in between. Germline V gene data show CDR1 as PRHDT and CDR2 as FYEKMQ (reference sequence). The CDR3 runs 15 residues. Here the CDR3 DNA reads TGTGCCAGCAGCTTAGTGGGGTCGGGGACCGGGGAGCTGTTTTTT. It specifies CASSLVGSGTGELFF.

This chain links TRBV25-1 with TRBJ2-2, with TRBD1 identical over 11 bases. The CDR3 consists of 15 residues. Germline values: CDR1 MGHDK, CDR2 SYGVNS. Germline trimming cut 7 bases from V and 7 bases from J; bases unmatched to any gene: 8. The CDR3 spells CASTLGTGGYGELFF. DNA for the CDR3: TGTGCCAGCACCCTCGGGACAGGGGGTTACGGGGAGCTGTTTTTT. Full variable domain (remainder filled in from reference TRBV25-1 and TRBJ2-2): EADIYQTPRYLVIGTGKKITLECSQTMGHDKMYWYQQDPGMELHLIHYSYGVNSTEKGDLSSESTVSRIRTEHFPLTLESARPSHTSQYLCASTLGTGGYGELFFGEGSRLTVL.

The V gene is TRBV6-1, the J gene TRBJ2-7, with 10 bases aligning to TRBD2. V shed 2 bases, J shed 5 bases, and the junction held 9 bases outside the gene matches. Germline CDR1 and CDR2: MNHNS and SASEGT. This CDR3 spans 16 amino acids. CDR3 loop: CASSELAGDSVNEQYF. CDR3 sequence (DNA): TGTGCCAGCAGTGAACTAGCGGGAGATTCCGTAAACGAGCAGTACTTC.

This chain joins TRBV28 and TRBJ2-7; no firm D call. The germline CDR1 and CDR2 sequences are MDHEN and SYDVKM. This CDR3 is 14 amino acids long. Trimming removed 2 bases from V and 2 bases from J, with 10 bases in between. The CDR3 here is CASSLGPKPYEQYF. In DNA, the CDR3 is TGTGCCAGCAGTTTAGGGCCCAAACCCTACGAGCAGTACTTC.